This is a list of T cell receptor beta chains from one sample in a study of T cell responses to AZD1222 COVID-19 vaccine. Profiled with immunoSEQ multiplex PCR; TCRdb holds only in-frame clones, not every one. The data show more than 150,000 clones, with around 90% seen just once and under 5% held by the top ten. The sample consisted of peripheral blood, taken on day 0 of AZD1222 vaccination. The origin of the receptors is an adult in good health. Both conserved end residues are trimmed from each CDR3. The order of the fields is V gene, CDR3 length, clone size, CDR3 protein. Size tells how often a clone was seen (once, few, many) or the class of an expanded clone, and some rows leave it out.

TRBV6-5 | 12 | NA | ASRNIGSTYEQY
TRBV11-2 | 16 | NA | ASTSGWTGGEILRTQY
TRBV6-2/TRBV6-3 | 12 | NA | ASSPAGGLEKLF
TRBV2 | 11 | few | ATEGQPNSPLH
TRBV7-3 | 12 | once | ASSMGAGAGELF
TRBV3-1/TRBV3-2 | 10 | NA | ASSQGQGRVH
TRBV28 | 13 | NA | ASTSPLAVQETQY
TRBV19 | 13 | NA | ASSPLRPSTGELF
TRBV30 | 10 | few | AWSAGTLEAF
TRBV28 | 12 | NA | ASSFPSVTYEQY
TRBV5-1 | 12 | NA | ASSLSPDAGELF
TRBV7-2 | 14 | NA | ASSFAGTGNTGELF
TRBV4-2 | 12 | NA | ASAGSQNTDTQY
TRBV7-2 | 12 | NA | ASSLRDRAYEQY
TRBV10-3 | 13 | NA | ATTISGGVSYEQY
TRBV28 | 13 | NA | ASSLGGQGRYEQY
TRBV6-5 | 9 | NA | ASTKGSEQY
TRBV27 | 10 | NA | ASSAGGYGYT
TRBV28 | 12 | NA | ASSRGQAKNIQY
TRBV18 | 12 | NA | ASSPTSSTDTQY